This TCR beta chain was captured in a study of blood T cell repertoires in COVID-19. Study as a whole: T cells, B-cell-depleted T cells, or PBMCs provided the cDNA or gDNA that served as material.

Per germline, CDR1 MNHEY and CDR2 SMNVEV (reference sequence). V lost 6 bases to trimming and J lost 1 base; unmatched junction nucleotides: 8. The CDR3 extends over 15 amino acids. Under the authors' procedure: Reference gene primer amplification in the assay estimated nucleated cell counts. Sequenced by immunoSEQ multiplex PCR; TCRdb stores in-frame clones only, minus some. V, J and clone size reflect that table, while D and trimming were determined from the DNA. The data contain more than 80,000 clones, around 90% of them seen just once; the ten biggest clones take up 4% to 5.5%. V gene TRBV27 combines with J gene TRBJ1-1, with 7 bases lining up with TRBD1. The material sequenced was peripheral blood. The sequence was collected from a man in his forties or fifties with acute or convalescent COVID-19. The CDR3 nucleotides read TGTGCCAGCAGCTATAACAGGGGAAGGAACACTGAAGCTTTCTTT. Translating gives CASSYNRGRNTEAFF.